This T cell receptor (beta chain) was profiled in a study of early T cells in non-severe SARS-CoV-2 infection. Findings and caveats of the study: Using VDJdb, the matching emphasized anti-spike CD8 responses while missing private and CD4 specificities.

On this clonotype: Its antigen is currently unknown.

MiXCR, run by TCRdb on the 5' RACE reads, gives a single entry per CDR3 protein. This sample has over 60,000 distinct CDR3 sequences; 9.5% to 15% occur once, and the top ten carry 2.5% to 3.5%. Sequencing was performed on whole blood, taken at baseline. The TCR was taken from an adult who was a healthcare worker with PCR-confirmed SARS-CoV-2 infection or an uninfected control (not recorded which).

CDR3 coding DNA: TGTGCCAGCAGCCCAGGAGCGGGCAATGAGCAGTTCTTC. Translating gives CASSPGAGNEQFF. The J gene is TRBJ2-1, the V gene TRBV12-3 or TRBV12-4; tentatively, D is TRBD2 (6 bases). The CDR3 extends over 13 amino acids. V was cut by 6 bases and J by 6 bases, with 12 bases left in between.